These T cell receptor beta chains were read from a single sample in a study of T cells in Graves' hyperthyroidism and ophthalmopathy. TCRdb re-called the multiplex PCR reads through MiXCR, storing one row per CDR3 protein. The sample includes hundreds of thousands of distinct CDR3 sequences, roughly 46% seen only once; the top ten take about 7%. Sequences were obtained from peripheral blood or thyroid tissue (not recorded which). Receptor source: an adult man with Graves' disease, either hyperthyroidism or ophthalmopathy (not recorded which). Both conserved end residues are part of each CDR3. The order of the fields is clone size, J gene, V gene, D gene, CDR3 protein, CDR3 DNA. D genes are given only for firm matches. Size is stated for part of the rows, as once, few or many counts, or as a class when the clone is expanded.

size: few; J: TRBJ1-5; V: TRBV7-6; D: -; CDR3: CASSFRQVRSNQPQHF; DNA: TGTGCCAGCAGCTTTAGACAGGTTAGAAGCAATCAGCCCCAGCATTTT
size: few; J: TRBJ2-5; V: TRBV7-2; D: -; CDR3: CASSRVPGEQETQYF; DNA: TGTGCCAGCAGCCGAGTTCCTGGGGAACAAGAGACCCAGTACTTC
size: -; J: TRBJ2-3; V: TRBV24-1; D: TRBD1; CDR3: CATSAAGTGYGNTDTQYF; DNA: TGTGCCACCAGTGCAGCCGGGACAGGGTACGGGAACACAGATACGCAGTATTTT
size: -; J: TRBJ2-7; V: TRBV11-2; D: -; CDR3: CASSPDINQPQQYF; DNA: TGTGCCAGCAGCCCCGACATCAATCAGCCCCAGCAGTACTTC
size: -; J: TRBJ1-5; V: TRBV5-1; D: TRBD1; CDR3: CASSPGGGQGHNQPQHF; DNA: TGCGCCAGCAGCCCGGGTGGTGGACAGGGCCACAATCAGCCCCAGCATTTT
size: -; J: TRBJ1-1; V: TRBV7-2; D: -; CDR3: CASSPRGGVATEAFF; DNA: TGTGCCAGCAGCCCCCGAGGGGGGGTCGCCACTGAAGCTTTCTTT
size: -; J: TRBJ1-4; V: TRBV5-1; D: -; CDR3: CASSFGTGYNEKLFF; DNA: TGCGCCAGCAGCTTCGGGACTGGATACAATGAAAAACTGTTTTTT
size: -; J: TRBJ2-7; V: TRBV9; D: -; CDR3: CASSVEQSYEQYF; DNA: TGTGCCAGCAGCGTAGAACAGTCCTACGAGCAGTACTTC
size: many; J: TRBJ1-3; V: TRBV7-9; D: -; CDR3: CASSQDTIYF; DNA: TGTGCCAGCAGTCAAGATACCATATATTTT
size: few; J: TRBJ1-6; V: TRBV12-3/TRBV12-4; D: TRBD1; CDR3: CASSFQGEYSPLHF; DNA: TGTGCCAGCAGTTTTCAGGGGGAGTATTCACCCCTCCACTTT
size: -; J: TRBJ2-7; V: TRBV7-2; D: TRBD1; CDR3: CASSSLWDRGDYEQYF; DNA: TGTGCCAGCAGCTCCCTTTGGGACAGGGGGGACTACGAGCAGTACTTC
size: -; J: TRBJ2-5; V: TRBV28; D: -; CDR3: CASSLGDRRLETQYF; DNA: TGTGCCAGCAGTTTAGGGGACCGAAGATTGGAGACCCAGTACTTC
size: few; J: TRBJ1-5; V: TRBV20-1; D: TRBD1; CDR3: CSARTGAGGNQPQHF; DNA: TGCAGTGCTAGAACAGGGGCCGGTGGCAATCAGCCCCAGCATTTT
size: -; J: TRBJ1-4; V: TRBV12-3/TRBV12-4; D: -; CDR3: CASSQGQEVNEKLFF; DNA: TGTGCCAGCAGCCAGGGACAAGAAGTTAATGAAAAACTGTTTTTT
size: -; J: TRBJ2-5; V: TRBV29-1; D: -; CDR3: CSSELGPGETQYF; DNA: TGCAGCAGTGAACTAGGGCCAGGAGAGACCCAGTACTTC
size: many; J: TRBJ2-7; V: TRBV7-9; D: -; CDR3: CASSPGQNYEQYF; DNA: TGTGCCAGCAGCCCCGGACAGAACTACGAGCAGTACTTC
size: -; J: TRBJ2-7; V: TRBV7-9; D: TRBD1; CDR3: CAGSLGQGESEQYF; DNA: TGTGCCGGCAGCTTAGGACAGGGGGAAAGCGAGCAGTACTTC
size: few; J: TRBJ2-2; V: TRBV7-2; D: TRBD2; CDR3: CASSPTSGGVSNTGELFF; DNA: TGTGCCAGCAGCCCGACTAGCGGGGGGGTCTCGAACACCGGGGAGCTGTTTTTT
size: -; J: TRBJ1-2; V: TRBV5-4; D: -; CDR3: CASSLVTPRDNYGYTF; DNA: TGTGCCAGCAGCTTGGTTACACCTAGGGATAACTATGGCTACACCTTC
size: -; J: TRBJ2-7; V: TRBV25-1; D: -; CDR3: CASSPTRTARNEQYF; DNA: TGTGCCAGCAGTCCAACAAGGACCGCTAGGAACGAGCAGTACTTC
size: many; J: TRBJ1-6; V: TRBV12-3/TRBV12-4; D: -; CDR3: CASSLDVRANSPLHF; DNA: TGTGCCAGCAGTTTAGACGTCAGAGCGAATTCACCCCTCCACTTT
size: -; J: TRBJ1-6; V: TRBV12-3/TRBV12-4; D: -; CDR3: CASSYSETNNSPLHF; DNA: TGTGCCAGCAGTTACTCGGAGACCAATAATTCACCCCTCCACTTT
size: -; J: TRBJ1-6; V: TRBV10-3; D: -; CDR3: CAISDPLHF; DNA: TGTGCCATCAGTGATCCCCTCCACTTT
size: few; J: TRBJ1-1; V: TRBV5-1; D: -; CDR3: CASSPAGEGDTEAFF; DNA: TGCGCCAGCAGCCCAGCAGGGGAGGGGGACACTGAAGCTTTCTTT
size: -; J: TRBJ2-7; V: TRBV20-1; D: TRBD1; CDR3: CSAGQGAREYEQYF; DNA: TGCAGTGCTGGCCAGGGGGCGCGGGAATACGAGCAGTACTTC
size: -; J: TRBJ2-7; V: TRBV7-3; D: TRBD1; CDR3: CASSNRDRGRYEQYF; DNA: TGTGCCAGCAGTAACCGGGACAGGGGGAGGTACGAGCAGTACTTC
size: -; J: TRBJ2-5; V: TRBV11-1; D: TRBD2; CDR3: CASRDRGGGETQYF; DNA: TGTGCCAGCAGAGATCGGGGGGGCGGTGAGACCCAGTACTTC